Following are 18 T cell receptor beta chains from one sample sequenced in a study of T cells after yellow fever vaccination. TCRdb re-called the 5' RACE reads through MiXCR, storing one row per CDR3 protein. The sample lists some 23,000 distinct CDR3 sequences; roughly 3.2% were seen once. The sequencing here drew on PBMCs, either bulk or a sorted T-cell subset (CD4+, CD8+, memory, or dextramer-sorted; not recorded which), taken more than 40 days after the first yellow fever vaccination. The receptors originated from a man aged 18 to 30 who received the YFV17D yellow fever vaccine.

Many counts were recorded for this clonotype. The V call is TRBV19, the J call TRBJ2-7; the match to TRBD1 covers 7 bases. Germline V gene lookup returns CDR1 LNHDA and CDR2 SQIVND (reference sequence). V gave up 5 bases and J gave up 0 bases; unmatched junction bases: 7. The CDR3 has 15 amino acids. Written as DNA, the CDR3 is TGTGCCAGTAGTTCCGATTCAGGGGGCTCCTACGAGCAGTACTTC. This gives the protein CASSSDSGGSYEQYF.

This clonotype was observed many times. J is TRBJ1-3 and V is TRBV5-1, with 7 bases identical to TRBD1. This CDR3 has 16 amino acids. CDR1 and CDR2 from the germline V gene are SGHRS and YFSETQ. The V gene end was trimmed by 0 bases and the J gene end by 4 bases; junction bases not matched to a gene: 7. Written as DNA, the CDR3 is TGCGCCAGCAGCTTGGAGGCCAGGGGGTACGGAAACACCATATATTTT. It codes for CASSLEARGYGNTIYF.

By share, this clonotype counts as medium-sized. This CDR3 reads CASSLLQGGTEQYV. The CDR3 DNA is TGCGCCAGCAGCTTACTCCAGGGGGGAACCGAGCAGTACGTC. The chain is built from TRBV5-1 and TRBJ2-7, with D maybe TRBD1 (7 bases). CDR1 is SGHRS and CDR2 is YFSETQ in the germline V gene. V dropped 2 bases and J dropped 6 bases, with 15 bases sitting between them. This CDR3 has 14 amino acids.

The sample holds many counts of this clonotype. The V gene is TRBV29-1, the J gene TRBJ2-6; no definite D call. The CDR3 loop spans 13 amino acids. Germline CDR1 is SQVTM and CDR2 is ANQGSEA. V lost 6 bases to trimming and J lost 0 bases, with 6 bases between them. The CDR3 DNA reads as TGCAGCGTGGCTCTCTCTGGGGCCAACGTCCTGACTTTC. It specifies CSVALSGANVLTF.

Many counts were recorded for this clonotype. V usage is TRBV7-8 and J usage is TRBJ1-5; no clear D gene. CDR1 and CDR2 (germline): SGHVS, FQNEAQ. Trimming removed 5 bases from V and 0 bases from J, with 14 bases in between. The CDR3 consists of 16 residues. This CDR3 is CASSQIGESSNQPQHF. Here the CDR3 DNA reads TGTGCCAGCAGCCAAATCGGGGAAAGTAGCAATCAGCCCCAGCATTTT.

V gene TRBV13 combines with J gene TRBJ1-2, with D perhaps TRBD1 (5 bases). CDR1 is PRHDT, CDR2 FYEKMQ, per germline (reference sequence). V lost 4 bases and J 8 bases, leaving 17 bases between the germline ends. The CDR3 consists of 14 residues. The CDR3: CASSYRTGSHGYTF. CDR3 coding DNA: TGTGCCAGCAGCTACCGTACAGGCAGCCACGGCTACACCTTC.

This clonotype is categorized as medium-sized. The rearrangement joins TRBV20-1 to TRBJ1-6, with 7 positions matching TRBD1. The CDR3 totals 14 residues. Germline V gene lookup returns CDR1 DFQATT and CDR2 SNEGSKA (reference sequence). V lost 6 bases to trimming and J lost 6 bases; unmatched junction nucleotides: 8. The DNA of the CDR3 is TGCAGTGCACAGACGGGACAGTTTAATTCACCCCTCCACTTT. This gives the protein CSAQTGQFNSPLHF.

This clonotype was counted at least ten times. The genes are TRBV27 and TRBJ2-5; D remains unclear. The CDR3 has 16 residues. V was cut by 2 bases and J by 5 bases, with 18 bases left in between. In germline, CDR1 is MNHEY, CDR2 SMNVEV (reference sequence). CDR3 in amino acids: CASSLMPSSLPETQYF. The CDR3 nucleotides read TGTGCCAGCAGTTTAATGCCCAGCTCTCTGCCTGAGACCCAGTACTTC.

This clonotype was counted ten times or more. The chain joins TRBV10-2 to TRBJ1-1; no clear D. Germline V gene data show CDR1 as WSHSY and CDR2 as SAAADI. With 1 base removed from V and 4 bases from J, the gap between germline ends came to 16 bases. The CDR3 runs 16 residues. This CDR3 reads CASSEFYPRLGTEAFF. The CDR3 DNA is TGCGCCAGCAGTGAGTTCTACCCCCGCCTCGGCACTGAAGCTTTCTTT.

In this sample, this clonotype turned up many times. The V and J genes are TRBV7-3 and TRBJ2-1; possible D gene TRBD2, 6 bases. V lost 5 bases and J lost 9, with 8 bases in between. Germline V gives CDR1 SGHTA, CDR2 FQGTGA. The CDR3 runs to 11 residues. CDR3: CASSAGSEQFF. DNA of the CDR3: TGTGCCAGCAGCGCGGGGAGTGAGCAGTTCTTC.

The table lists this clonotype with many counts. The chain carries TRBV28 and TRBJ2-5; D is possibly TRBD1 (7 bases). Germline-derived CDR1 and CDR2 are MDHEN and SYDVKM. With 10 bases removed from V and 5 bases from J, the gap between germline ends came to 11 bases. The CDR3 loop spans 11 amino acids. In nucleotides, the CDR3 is TGTGCCACAGGGGGGCGGGAGACCCAGTACTTC. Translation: CATGGRETQYF.

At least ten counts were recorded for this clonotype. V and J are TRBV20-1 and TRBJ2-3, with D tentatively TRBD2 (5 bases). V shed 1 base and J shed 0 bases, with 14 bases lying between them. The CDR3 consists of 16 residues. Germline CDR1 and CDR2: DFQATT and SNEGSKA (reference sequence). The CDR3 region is CSARVGSISSTDTQYF. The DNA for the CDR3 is TGCAGTGCTAGAGTGGGGAGCATTTCTAGCACAGATACGCAGTATTTT.

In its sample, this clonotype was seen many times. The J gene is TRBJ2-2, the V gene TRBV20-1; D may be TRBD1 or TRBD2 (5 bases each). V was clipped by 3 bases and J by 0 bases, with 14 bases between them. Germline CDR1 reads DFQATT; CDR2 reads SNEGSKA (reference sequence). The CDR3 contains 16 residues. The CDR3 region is CSASGGGRANTGELFF. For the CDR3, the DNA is TGCAGTGCTAGTGGTGGGGGACGTGCGAACACCGGGGAGCTGTTTTTT.

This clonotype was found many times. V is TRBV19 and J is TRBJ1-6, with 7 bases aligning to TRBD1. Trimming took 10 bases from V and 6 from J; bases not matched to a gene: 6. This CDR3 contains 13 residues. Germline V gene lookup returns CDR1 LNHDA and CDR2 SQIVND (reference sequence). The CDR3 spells CATGGQPNSPLHF. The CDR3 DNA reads TGTGCCACCGGGGGACAGCCTAATTCACCCCTCCACTTT.

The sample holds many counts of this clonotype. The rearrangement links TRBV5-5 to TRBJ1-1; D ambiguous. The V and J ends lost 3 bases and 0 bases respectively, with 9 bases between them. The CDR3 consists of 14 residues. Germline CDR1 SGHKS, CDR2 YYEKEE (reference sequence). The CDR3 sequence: CASSSIIMNTEAFF. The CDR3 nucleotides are TGTGCCAGCAGCTCAATTATCATGAACACTGAAGCTTTCTTT.

CDR3 amino acids: CASSSGQGASGGYTF. The CDR3 DNA reads TGTGCCAGCAGTTCGGGACAGGGGGCATCGGGTGGCTACACCTTC. The chain combines TRBV27 with TRBJ1-2; 12 bases align to TRBD1. J lost 7 bases, V lost 4 bases, and 7 bases had no gene match. Germline V gives CDR1 MNHEY, CDR2 SMNVEV (reference sequence). CDR3 length equals 15 residues.

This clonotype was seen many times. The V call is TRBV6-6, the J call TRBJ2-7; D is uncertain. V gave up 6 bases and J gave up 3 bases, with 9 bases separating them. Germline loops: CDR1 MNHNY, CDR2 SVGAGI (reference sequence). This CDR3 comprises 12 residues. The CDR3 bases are TGTGCCAGCAGGAACTACTACTACGAGCAGTACGTC. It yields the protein CASRNYYYEQYV.

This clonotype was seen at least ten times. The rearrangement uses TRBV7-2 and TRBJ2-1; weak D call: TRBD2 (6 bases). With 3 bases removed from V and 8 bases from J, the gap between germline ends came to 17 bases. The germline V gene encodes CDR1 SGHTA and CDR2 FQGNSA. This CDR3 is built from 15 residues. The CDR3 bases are TGTGCCAGCAGCTTGGCGTCGGGAGAGTGGGATGAGCAGTTCTTC. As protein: CASSLASGEWDEQFF.